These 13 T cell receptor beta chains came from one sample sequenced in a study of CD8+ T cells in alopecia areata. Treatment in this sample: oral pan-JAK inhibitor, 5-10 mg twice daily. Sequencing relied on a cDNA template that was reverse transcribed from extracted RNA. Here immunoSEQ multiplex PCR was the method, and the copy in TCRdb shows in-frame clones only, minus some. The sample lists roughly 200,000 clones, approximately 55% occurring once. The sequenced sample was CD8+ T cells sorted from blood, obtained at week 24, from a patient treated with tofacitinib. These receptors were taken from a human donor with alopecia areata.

The CDR3, as DNA: TGTGCCAGCAGCTTAGTACGGCAGGGGAGGGAGCAGTACTTC. This encodes CASSLVRQGREQYF. V gene TRBV7-9 combines with J gene TRBJ2-7; D may match TRBD1 or TRBD2 (6 bases each). The CDR3 runs 14 residues. The ends were cut back, 1 base at V and 7 bases at J, with 14 bases in the middle. Germline V CDR1 and CDR2: SEHNR, FQNEAQ (reference sequence).

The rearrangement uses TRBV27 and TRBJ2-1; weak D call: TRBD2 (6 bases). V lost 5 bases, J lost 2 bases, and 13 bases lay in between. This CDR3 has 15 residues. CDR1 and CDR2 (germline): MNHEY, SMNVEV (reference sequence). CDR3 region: CASSSRLVAYNEQFF. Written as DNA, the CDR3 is TGTGCCAGCAGTAGTCGACTAGTGGCCTACAATGAGCAGTTCTTC.

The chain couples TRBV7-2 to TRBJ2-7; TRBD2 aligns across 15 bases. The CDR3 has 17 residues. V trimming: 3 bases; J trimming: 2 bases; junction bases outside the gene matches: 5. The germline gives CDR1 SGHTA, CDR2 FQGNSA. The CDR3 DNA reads TGTGCCAGCAGCTTCGGACTAGCGGGGGGGCCTCCCTACGAGCAGTACTTC. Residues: CASSFGLAGGPPYEQYF.

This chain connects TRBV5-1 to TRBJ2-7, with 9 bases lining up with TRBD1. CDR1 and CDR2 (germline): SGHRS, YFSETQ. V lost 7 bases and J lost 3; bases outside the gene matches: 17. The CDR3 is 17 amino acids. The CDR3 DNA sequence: TGCGCCAGCGCCCTTTCGTCCGGGACAGGGAGACGCTACGAGCAGTACTTC. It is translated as CASALSSGTGRRYEQYF.

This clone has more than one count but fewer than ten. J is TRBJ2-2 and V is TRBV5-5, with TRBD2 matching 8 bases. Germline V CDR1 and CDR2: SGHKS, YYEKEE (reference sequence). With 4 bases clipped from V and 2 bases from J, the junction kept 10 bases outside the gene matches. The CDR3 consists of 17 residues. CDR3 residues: CASSQTVSGANTGELFF. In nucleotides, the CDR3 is TGTGCCAGCAGCCAGACGGTTAGCGGGGCTAACACCGGGGAGCTGTTTTTT.

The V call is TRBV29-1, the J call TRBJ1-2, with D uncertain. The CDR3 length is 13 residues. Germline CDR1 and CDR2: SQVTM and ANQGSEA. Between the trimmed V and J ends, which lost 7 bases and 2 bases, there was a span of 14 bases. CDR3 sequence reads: CSAPSGSNYGYTF. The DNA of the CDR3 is TGCAGCGCGCCCTCCGGGAGCAACTATGGCTACACCTTC.

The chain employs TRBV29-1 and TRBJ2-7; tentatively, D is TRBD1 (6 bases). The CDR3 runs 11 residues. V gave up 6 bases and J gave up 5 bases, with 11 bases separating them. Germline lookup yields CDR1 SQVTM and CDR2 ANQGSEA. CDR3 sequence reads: CSVVDRNEQYF. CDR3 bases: TGCAGCGTCGTCGACAGGAACGAGCAGTACTTC.

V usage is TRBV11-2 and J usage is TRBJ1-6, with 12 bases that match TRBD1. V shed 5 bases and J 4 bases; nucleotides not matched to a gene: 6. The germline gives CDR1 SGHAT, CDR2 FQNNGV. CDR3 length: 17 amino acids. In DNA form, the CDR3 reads TGTGCCAGCAGCCCCGGGACAGGGGGCTTGTATAATTCACCCCTCCACTTT. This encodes CASSPGTGGLYNSPLHF.

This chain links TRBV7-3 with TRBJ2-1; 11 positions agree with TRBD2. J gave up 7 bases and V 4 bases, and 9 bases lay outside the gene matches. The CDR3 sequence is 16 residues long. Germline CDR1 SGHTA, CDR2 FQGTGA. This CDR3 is CASSSVAGGPFNEQFF. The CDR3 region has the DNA TGTGCCAGCAGCTCTGTAGCGGGGGGGCCTTTTAATGAGCAGTTCTTC. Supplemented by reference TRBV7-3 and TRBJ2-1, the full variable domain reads GAGVSQTPSNKVTEKGKYVELRCDPISGHTALYWYRQSLGQGPEFLIYFQGTGAADDSGLPNDRFFAVRPEGSVSTLKIQRTERGDSAVYLCASSSVAGGPFNEQFFGPGTRLTVL.

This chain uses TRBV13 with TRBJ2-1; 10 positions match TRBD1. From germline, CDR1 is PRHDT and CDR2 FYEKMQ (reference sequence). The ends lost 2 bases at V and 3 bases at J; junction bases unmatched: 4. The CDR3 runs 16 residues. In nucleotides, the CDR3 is TGTGCCAGCAGCTTAACCGGGACAGGGGACTACAATGAGCAGTTCTTC. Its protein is CASSLTGTGDYNEQFF.

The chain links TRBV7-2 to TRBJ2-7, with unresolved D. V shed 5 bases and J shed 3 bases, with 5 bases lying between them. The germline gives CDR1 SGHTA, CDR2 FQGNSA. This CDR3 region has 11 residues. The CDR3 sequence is CASSGNYEQYF. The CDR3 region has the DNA TGTGCCAGCAGCGGAAACTACGAGCAGTACTTC.

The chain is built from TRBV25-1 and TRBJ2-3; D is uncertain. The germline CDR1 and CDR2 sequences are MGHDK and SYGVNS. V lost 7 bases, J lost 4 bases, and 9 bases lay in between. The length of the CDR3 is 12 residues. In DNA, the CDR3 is TGTGCCAGCAACCTCTCCCCAGATACGCAGTATTTT. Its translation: CASNLSPDTQYF.

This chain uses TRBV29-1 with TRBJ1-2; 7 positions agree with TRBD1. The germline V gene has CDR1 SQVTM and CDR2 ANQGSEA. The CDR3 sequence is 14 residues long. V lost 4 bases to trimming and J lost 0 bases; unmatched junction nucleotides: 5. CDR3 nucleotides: TGCAGCGTTGCTGCGACAGGGTCTAACTATGGCTACACCTTC. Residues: CSVAATGSNYGYTF.